This TCR beta chain stems from a study of T-cell memory formation after mild COVID-19. Across the study: For the most part, TCR clusters were specific to one donor. Study-level points and caveats: Clones that shrank (day 15 to 85) were balanced CD4/CD8, whereas later expanders leaned CD4+. Pre-infection memory harbored some responding clones, suggesting cross-reactive memory joined.

Constant-segment primers served in 5'RACE that generated TCR alpha and TCR beta cDNA libraries bearing sample barcodes and UMIs. TCRdb reanalysed the 5' RACE reads using MiXCR and keeps one entry per CDR3 protein. The profile covers about 440,000 distinct CDR3 sequences, with 20% appearing a single time and roughly 8.4% taken by the ten largest. With respect to this clonotype: Its antigen is as yet unknown.

The V end lost 2 bases, the J end lost 2 bases, and 14 bases lay between the germline ends. Germline-derived CDR1 and CDR2 are MNHEY and SMNVEV (reference sequence). This CDR3 spans 16 amino acids. The specimen was PBMCs or a T cell subset sorted from them (not recorded which). The sequence was obtained from an adult woman who had mild COVID-19 (a few samples of this study predate the infection). Cell type and time point are not known. V usage is TRBV27 and J usage is TRBJ2-3; D possibly uses TRBD1 or TRBD2 (5 bases each). The CDR3 DNA reads TGTGCCAGCAGTTTAGGGGCCGGACTCCACACAGATACGCAGTATTTT. It specifies CASSLGAGLHTDTQYF.